One sample yielded the 26 T cell receptor beta chains listed below, sequenced in a study of beta chain features in type 1 diabetes. Expressed TCRB transcripts were sequenced because the isolated RNA had all been reverse transcribed beforehand. Measured with immunoSEQ multiplex PCR; TCRdb has only the in-frame clones, and not every one. The sample yields about 900,000 clones, roughly a sixth seen once. The sequenced material came from naive CD4+ T cells from blood. Receptors were obtained from a woman aged 18-30 years in good health.

The chain uses TRBV6-6 and TRBJ2-7; 7 bases line up with TRBD2. V gave up 0 bases and J gave up 5 bases; unmatched junction bases: 7. The CDR3 is 15 amino acids. Germline V gene sequence: CDR1 MNHNY, CDR2 SVGAGI (reference sequence). CDR3 bases: TGTGCCAGCAGTTACTCAAGCGGGAAGCTCCACGAGCAGTACTTC. Amino acids: CASSYSSGKLHEQYF.

This clone turned up a few times. The same CDR3 is also encoded by other DNA sequences in this sample. V and J are TRBV4-2 and TRBJ2-7, with unresolved D. Germline CDR1 reads LGHNA; CDR2 reads YNFKEQ. V was pared by 3 bases and J by 1 base, with 4 bases between. The CDR3 has 12 residues. The CDR3 region has the DNA TGTGCCAGCAGCCAGGGTTCCTACGAGCAGTACTTC. This encodes CASSQGSYEQYF.

There are a few counts of this clone. This chain connects TRBV7-2 to TRBJ2-7; tentative D call: TRBD1 (6 bases). CDR1 is SGHTA, CDR2 FQGNSA, per germline. CDR3 length: 14 amino acids. Trimming took off 3 bases at V and 6 bases at J, with 15 bases between the two ends. CDR3: CASSFRPDRSEQYF. The DNA of the CDR3 is TGTGCCAGCAGCTTTAGACCCGACAGGTCCGAGCAGTACTTC.

The chain links TRBV10-1 to TRBJ2-6; D unclear. Between the trimmed V and J ends, which lost 0 bases and 0 bases, there was a span of 6 bases. Germline V lookup: CDR1 WNHNN, CDR2 SYGVQD (reference sequence). The CDR3 has 16 residues. The CDR3: CASSESKSSGANVLTF. DNA for the CDR3: TGCGCCAGCAGTGAGTCGAAGAGCTCTGGGGCCAACGTCCTGACTTTC.

This clone was seen a handful of times. The V gene is TRBV4-1, the J gene TRBJ2-1, with D maybe TRBD2 (5 bases). Germline V gene data show CDR1 as MGHRA and CDR2 as YSYEKL. The germline V and J ends were trimmed by 1 base and 8 bases, with 15 bases remaining between them. The CDR3 sequence is 15 residues long. CDR3 in DNA: TGCGCCAGCAGCCAAGTCGGACTTCAAAATTATGAGCAGTTCTTC. Its protein is CASSQVGLQNYEQFF.

The chain uses TRBV28 and TRBJ2-7; the match to TRBD2 covers 8 bases. The junction had 4 bases not matched to a gene; V was cut back by 7 bases and J by 2 bases. Germline V CDR1 and CDR2: MDHEN, SYDVKM. The CDR3 is 13 amino acids. DNA of the CDR3: TGTGCCAGCAAGGCTAGCGGGCCCTACGAGCAGTACTTC. This encodes CASKASGPYEQYF.

CDR3 loop: CASSARWDAKNIQYF. For the CDR3, the DNA is TGTGCCAGCAGTGCACGATGGGACGCCAAAAACATTCAGTACTTC. The chain joins TRBV6-1 to TRBJ2-4; D possibly uses TRBD1 or TRBD2 (5 bases each). V gave up 4 bases and J gave up 1 base, with 11 bases separating them. Germline V gene sequence: CDR1 MNHNS, CDR2 SASEGT. There are 15 residues in the CDR3.

This clone was seen only a few times. The gene calls are TRBV7-2 and TRBJ2-5, with a possible D match to TRBD1 (5 bases). The J call may be wrong; the DNA end is better matched by TRBJ2-7. There are 15 residues in the CDR3. Germline values: CDR1 SGHTA, CDR2 FQGNSA. The CDR3 sequence is CASSLAARVSYEQYF. DNA for the CDR3: TGTGCCAGCAGCTTAGCCGCCAGGGTTTCCTACGAGCAGTACTTC.

This clone was recorded a few times. This sequence joins TRBV5-1 and TRBJ2-5, with 10 bases lining up with TRBD1. Germline CDR1 reads SGHRS; CDR2 reads YFSETQ. Unmatched junction bases numbered 0, after V lost 0 bases and J lost 7 bases. CDR3 length: 13 amino acids. In DNA form, the CDR3 reads TGCGCCAGCAGCTTGGGGACAGGGGGGACCCAGTACTTC. Amino acid sequence: CASSLGTGGTQYF.

The chain is built from TRBV9 and TRBJ2-5; TRBD2 is a possible D gene (6 bases). CDR1 and CDR2 (germline): SGDLS, YYNGEE. This CDR3 has 20 residues. With 2 bases removed from V and 0 bases from J, the gap between germline ends came to 26 bases. CDR3 region: CASSVEDGHQAGLYQETQYF. The CDR3 bases are TGTGCCAGCAGCGTCGAGGACGGGCATCAGGCGGGACTGTACCAAGAGACCCAGTACTTC.

CDR3 protein: CASSSPRLLDSGANVLTF. In DNA, the CDR3 is TGTGCCAGCAGCTCCCCTCGGTTGTTAGACTCTGGGGCCAACGTCCTGACTTTC. V and J are TRBV7-3 and TRBJ2-6, with D unresolved. Per germline, CDR1 SGHTA and CDR2 FQGTGA. The CDR3 runs to 18 residues. The V end was cut by 4 bases, the J end by 0 bases, with 16 bases between.

This clone has just a few counts. The chain recombines TRBV4-2 with TRBJ2-2, with a tentative D call TRBD1 (5 bases). The CDR3 runs 16 residues. Germline CDR1 LGHNA, CDR2 YNFKEQ. Trimming took off 2 bases at V and 4 bases at J, with 14 bases between the two ends. The CDR3 sequence is CASSQYLTGFTGELFF. In DNA, the CDR3 is TGTGCCAGCAGCCAATATCTCACAGGCTTCACCGGGGAGCTGTTTTTT.

The V call is TRBV6-6, the J call TRBJ1-5; the D gene is possibly TRBD1 (6 bases). Germline CDR1 is MNHNY and CDR2 is SVGAGI (reference sequence). V was cut by 8 bases and J by 0 bases, with 14 bases left in between. This CDR3 has 15 amino acids. The CDR3 spells CASRPGTLSNQPQHF. The CDR3, as DNA: TGTGCCAGCCGACCCGGGACACTTAGCAATCAGCCCCAGCATTTT.

The chain couples TRBV23-1 to TRBJ2-7; TRBD2 matches at 14 bases. TRBV23-1 falls under the ORF class, with uncertain function. V lost 1 base, J lost 6 bases, and 23 bases stayed unmatched. The CDR3 has 22 amino acids. The CDR3 region has the DNA TGCGCCAGCAGTCAATACCGGGGGTGGGGACTAGCGGGAGTCGAGGTAGGCGCCGAGCAGTACTTC. It codes for CASSQYRGWGLAGVEVGAEQYF.

The rearrangement links TRBV5-4 to TRBJ1-4; TRBD1 agrees at 9 bases. V gave up 5 bases and J gave up 7 bases; unmatched junction bases: 3. The length of the CDR3 is 13 residues. Germline CDR1 SGHNT, CDR2 YYREEE (reference sequence). The DNA for the CDR3 is TGTGCCAGCAGGGGACAGGGTGGTGAAAAACTGTTTTTT. It translates to CASRGQGGEKLFF.

Only a few counts were recorded for this clone. The chain employs TRBV27 and TRBJ2-1; 16 positions agree with TRBD2. Per germline, CDR1 MNHEY and CDR2 SMNVEV (reference sequence). This CDR3 region has 17 residues. V shed 6 bases and J 8 bases; nucleotides not matched to a gene: 10. In DNA, the CDR3 is TGTGCCAGCAGAGCCGGGACTAGCGGGAGGGGCGTCCATGAGCAGTTCTTC. Its translation is CASRAGTSGRGVHEQFF.

This clone turned up a few times. This sequence joins TRBV13 and TRBJ2-2, with D perhaps TRBD1 (5 bases). Looked up from germline, CDR1 is PRHDT and CDR2 is FYEKMQ (reference sequence). The CDR3 covers 15 residues. V lost 1 base and J lost 1, with 7 bases in between. The CDR3 DNA reads TGTGCCAGCAGCTTAGCCAGGGAGAACACCGGGGAGCTGTTTTTT. It specifies CASSLARENTGELFF.

This chain connects TRBV7-9 to TRBJ2-7, with D tentatively TRBD2 (7 bases). Germline lookup yields CDR1 SEHNR and CDR2 FQNEAQ (reference sequence). The V end was cut by 8 bases, the J end by 3 bases, with 23 bases between. The CDR3 length is 16 residues. CDR3 bases: TGTGCCAGCTCTATTCGGGGGGCAGTAGCTATCTACGAGCAGTACTTC. This sequence encodes CASSIRGAVAIYEQYF. Full variable domain (rest looked up from reference TRBV7-9 and TRBJ2-7): DTGVSQNPRHKITKRGQNVTFRCDPISEHNRLYWYRQTLGQGPEFLTYFQNEAQLEKSRLLSDRFSAERPKGSFSTLEIQRTEQGDSAMYLCASSIRGAVAIYEQYFGPGTRLTVT.

This clone turned up a few times. V usage is TRBV15 and J usage is TRBJ2-5, with TRBD1 identical over 7 bases. This CDR3 comprises 16 residues. Germline assignment: CDR1 LNHNV and CDR2 YYDKDF (reference sequence). V dropped 1 base and J dropped 9; count of bases not matched to a gene: 14. The CDR3 nucleotides are TGTGCCACCAGCAGAGGTGGGACACCCCGACAGGGACCCCAGTACTTC. Protein product: CATSRGGTPRQGPQYF.

The chain is built from TRBV7-2 and TRBJ2-7; D is undetermined. The germline V gene has CDR1 SGHTA and CDR2 FQGNSA. CDR3 length: 17 amino acids. The germline V and J ends were trimmed by 6 bases and 2 bases, with 23 bases remaining between them. As DNA, the CDR3 is TGTGCCAGCAGTCAGAAGTTATCCACCAGACAAACCTACGAGCAGTACTTC. Its translation: CASSQKLSTRQTYEQYF. Filled out from reference TRBV7-2 and TRBJ2-7, the complete variable domain reads GAGVSQSPSNKVTEKGKDVELRCDPISGHTALYWYRQSLGQGLEFLIYFQGNSAPDKSGLPSDRFSAERTGGSVSTLTIQRTQQEDSAVYLCASSQKLSTRQTYEQYFGPGTRLTVT.

V usage is TRBV10-3 and J usage is TRBJ2-1; TRBD2 is a possible D gene (6 bases). CDR3 length: 17 amino acids. V was trimmed by 0 bases and J by 5 bases, leaving 17 bases between them. CDR1 ENHRY and CDR2 SYGVKD come from the germline V gene. This CDR3 is CAISESISGRKDNEQFF. DNA of the CDR3: TGTGCCATCAGTGAGTCGATCTCCGGGAGAAAAGACAATGAGCAGTTCTTC.

This clone was found a few times. J is TRBJ2-5 and V is TRBV7-9; maybe TRBD2 (6 bases). V was clipped by 2 bases and J by 5 bases, with 12 bases between them. In germline, CDR1 is SEHNR, CDR2 FQNEAQ (reference sequence). The CDR3 covers 14 residues. The DNA for the CDR3 is TGTGCCAGCAGCTTATCTGCTAGCGCGGAGACCCAGTACTTC. It encodes CASSLSASAETQYF.

The chain couples TRBV5-1 to TRBJ2-7; 10 bases are shared with TRBD2. Germline V lookup: CDR1 SGHRS, CDR2 YFSETQ. The trim removed 2 bases at V and 5 bases at J, leaving 7 bases unmatched. CDR3 length equals 15 residues. The CDR3 protein is CASSFSSGSSNEQYF. The CDR3 nucleotides are TGCGCCAGCAGCTTCTCTAGCGGGAGTTCCAACGAGCAGTACTTC.

This clone was counted between two and nine times. The rearrangement links TRBV19 to TRBJ1-4, with a possible D match to TRBD1 (6 bases). The CDR3 length is 16 residues. Trimming removed 4 bases from V and 8 bases from J, with 20 bases in between. Germline assignment: CDR1 LNHDA and CDR2 SQIVND (reference sequence). CDR3 bases: TGTGCCAGTAGTACCTACAGTGGCAGGGGACTCGAAAAACTGTTTTTT. Protein: CASSTYSGRGLEKLFF.

This clone showed up just a few times. The chain joins TRBV5-6 to TRBJ2-2; possible D gene TRBD1, 5 bases. The V gene lost 3 bases and the J gene lost 0 bases, with 6 bases spanning the gap. This CDR3 is built from 14 residues. Germline V gene sequence: CDR1 SGHDT, CDR2 YYEEEE. DNA of the CDR3: TGTGCCAGCAGCTGGGGCCCGAACACCGGGGAGCTGTTTTTT. It is translated as CASSWGPNTGELFF.

The chain couples TRBV19 to TRBJ1-1; D might be TRBD1 (6 bases). The CDR3 is 14 amino acids. CDR1 is LNHDA, CDR2 SQIVND, per germline (reference sequence). Trimming shortened V by 6 bases and J by 0 bases, and 11 bases separated the two germline ends. CDR3 in amino acids: CASSPGQMNTEAFF. CDR3 nucleotides: TGTGCCAGTAGCCCGGGACAAATGAACACTGAAGCTTTCTTT.